Below, one TCR beta chain is given with its context. Its antigen is unidentified. CDR1 is LNHDA, CDR2 SQIVND, per germline (reference sequence). V dropped 6 bases and J dropped 2 bases, with 13 bases sitting between them. The CDR3 consists of 14 residues. These data originate in a study of T cell responses to AZD1222 COVID-19 vaccine. Study as a whole: Pooling was applied to second doses at about 4 or about 12 weeks. Study-level results: Nearly half of spike-specific TCRs reportedly target unmutated variant regions.

Profiled with immunoSEQ multiplex PCR; TCRdb holds only in-frame clones, not every one. The sample gives around 120,000 clones, roughly nine tenths of which show up once; roughly 2.3% is in the top ten. The TCR was taken from an adult in good health. The material was peripheral blood, obtained on day 0 of AZD1222 vaccination. This chain joins TRBV19 and TRBJ1-2; tentatively, D is TRBD1 (5 bases). The CDR3 DNA sequence: TGTGCCAGTAGCCAAGACAGTTTCAACTATGGCTACACCTTC. This sequence encodes CASSQDSFNYGYTF.